The rows below give T cell receptor beta chains drawn from one sample of a study of vaccination and CD4 T cells after COVID-19. TCRdb analysed the PCR reads with MiXCR anew, one entry per CDR3 protein. The table includes approximately 36,000 distinct CDR3 sequences, 36% detected once. Sequencing used CD4+ T cells from blood, obtained about 7 months after SARS-CoV-2 vaccination. Receptors originate from a human donor who had recovered from COVID-19. Each CDR3 is given with its conserved first and last residue. A D gene is named only where the DNA matches it firmly. A clone size is listed for some rows: how often the clone was seen (once, few, many), or a class if it is expanded.

TRBJ2-5 | - | TRBV19 | few | CASSPPGRRQETQYF | TGTGCCAGTAGTCCCCCCGGCAGAAGACAAGAGACCCAGTACTTC
TRBJ1-2 | - | TRBV4-1 | - | CASSQDHKGVGGNYGYTF | TGCGCCAGCAGCCAAGACCACAAGGGGGTGGGGGGTAACTATGGCTACACCTTC
TRBJ2-7 | - | TRBV6-1 | - | CASTRYRQNYEQYF | TGTGCCAGCACCCGCTATAGGCAGAACTACGAGCAGTACTTC
TRBJ2-7 | TRBD1 | TRBV27 | - | CASSKGQGIWYEQYF | TGTGCCAGCAGTAAGGGACAGGGGATTTGGTACGAGCAGTACTTC
TRBJ1-5 | TRBD1 | TRBV20-1 | - | CSARQGGGNQPQHF | TGCAGTGCACGACAGGGGGGAGGCAATCAGCCCCAGCATTTT
TRBJ2-7 | - | TRBV19 | - | CASSIDPLGPSYEQYF | TGTGCCAGTAGTATAGATCCCTTGGGCCCCTCCTACGAGCAGTACTTC
TRBJ1-5 | - | TRBV10-3 | - | CAISDWDQPQHF | TGTGCCATCAGTGATTGGGACCAGCCCCAGCATTTT
TRBJ1-1 | TRBD1 | TRBV7-9 | - | CASSLGQGQTSEAFF | TGTGCCAGCAGCCTTGGACAGGGCCAAACGTCTGAAGCTTTCTTT
TRBJ1-4 | - | TRBV20-1 | - | CSARDLRAVPLDNLFF | TGCAGTGCTAGAGATTTGAGGGCAGTCCCACTCGACAATCTGTTTTTT
TRBJ2-2 | - | TRBV20-1 | - | CSARDGRRLAITPGELFF | TGCAGTGCTAGAGACGGAAGACGGCTAGCGATTACCCCCGGGGAGCTGTTTTTT
TRBJ1-2 | - | TRBV12-3/TRBV12-4 | - | CASSLLSGTGYTF | TGTGCCAGCAGTTTACTGTCCGGGACTGGCTACACCTTC
TRBJ2-6 | - | TRBV7-6 | few | CASSLAQGFDYGANVLTF | TGTGCCAGCAGCTTAGCTCAGGGGTTCGATTATGGGGCCAACGTCCTGACTTTC
TRBJ2-2 | - | TRBV7-6 | - | CASIDSPNTGELFF | TGTGCCAGCATCGACTCTCCGAACACCGGGGAGCTGTTTTTT
TRBJ2-1 | TRBD2 | TRBV20-1 | - | CSPRVGTSGINEQFF | TGCAGTCCAAGGGTTGGGACTAGCGGGATCAATGAGCAGTTCTTC
TRBJ2-3 | - | TRBV28 | - | CASSSRSPYTDTQYF | TGTGCCAGCAGTTCCCGGAGCCCCTACACAGATACGCAGTATTTT
TRBJ2-1 | TRBD1 | TRBV7-9 | - | CASSLPDRVGFF | TGTGCCAGCAGTTTACCAGACAGGGTAGGGTTCTTC
TRBJ1-1 | - | TRBV20-1 | - | CSAKTGSWLSTEAFF | TGCAGTGCTAAAACAGGGTCGTGGTTGAGCACTGAAGCTTTCTTT
TRBJ2-2 | - | TRBV7-6 | few | CASRFDPNTGELFF | TGTGCCAGCAGATTCGATCCGAACACCGGGGAGCTGTTTTTT
TRBJ2-6 | - | TRBV7-9 | - | CASTVSGANVLTF | TGTGCCAGCACCGTAAGTGGGGCCAACGTCCTGACTTTC
TRBJ1-2 | - | TRBV7-2 | medium-sized | CASSLVSQLPGYTF | TGTGCCAGCAGCTTAGTTTCCCAGTTACCTGGCTACACCTTC
TRBJ2-7 | TRBD2 | TRBV20-1 | once | CSARTSGRTDYEQYF | TGCAGTGCTAGGACTAGCGGGAGAACAGACTACGAGCAGTACTTC
TRBJ2-7 | - | TRBV28 | - | CASSAGTLSYEQYF | TGTGCCAGCAGCGCGGGGACACTCTCCTACGAGCAGTACTTC
TRBJ2-5 | - | TRBV21-1 | few | CASSGQGRPETQYF | TGTGCCAGCAGCGGACAGGGGCGTCCAGAGACCCAGTACTTC
TRBJ2-3 | TRBD1 | TRBV7-8 | - | CASSFRQGSTDTQYF | TGTGCCAGCAGCTTCAGACAGGGAAGCACAGATACGCAGTATTTT
TRBJ1-5 | TRBD1 | TRBV6-1 | few | CASLDREGQPQHF | TGTGCCAGCCTGGACAGGGAGGGTCAGCCCCAGCATTTT
TRBJ2-1 | TRBD2 | TRBV27 | - | CASRASGRAIYEQFF | TGTGCCAGCAGGGCTAGCGGGAGGGCCATTTATGAGCAGTTCTTC
TRBJ1-2 | - | TRBV7-9 | - | CASSLDLGPYGYTF | TGTGCCAGCAGCTTAGATCTCGGCCCCTATGGCTACACCTTC
TRBJ1-2 | - | TRBV20-1 | many | CSARPDYGYTF | TGCAGTGCTAGACCGGACTATGGCTACACCTTC
TRBJ2-7 | - | TRBV28 | - | CASSLSVTPSYEQYF | TGTGCCAGCAGTTTATCGGTGACGCCCTCCTACGAGCAGTACTTC
TRBJ2-3 | - | TRBV6-5 | once | CASSYSSGFGTDTQYF | TGTGCCAGCAGTTACTCGTCAGGGTTCGGCACAGATACGCAGTATTTT
TRBJ2-5 | - | TRBV7-2 | few | CASSFGGRVETQYF | TGTGCCAGCAGCTTTGGGGGGCGCGTGGAGACCCAGTACTTC
TRBJ1-1 | - | TRBV7-9 | - | CASSADSTSTEAFF | TGTGCCAGCAGCGCAGACAGCACCTCCACTGAAGCTTTCTTT
TRBJ2-7 | TRBD1 | TRBV19 | few | CASSMGQDSYEQYF | TGTGCCAGTAGTATGGGACAGGACTCCTACGAGCAGTACTTC
TRBJ2-1 | - | TRBV11-3 | few | CASSLDPGDEQFF | TGTGCCAGCAGCTTAGATCCAGGCGATGAGCAGTTCTTC
TRBJ2-1 | - | TRBV15 | once | CATSRGRGLTFYNEQFF | TGTGCCACCAGCAGGGGAAGAGGACTAACCTTTTACAATGAGCAGTTCTTC
TRBJ2-5 | - | TRBV30 | - | CAWNRDPQETQYF | TGTGCCTGGAACCGGGACCCTCAAGAGACCCAGTACTTC
TRBJ1-1 | - | TRBV28 | - | CASNPTGTEAFF | TGTGCCAGCAACCCGACAGGCACTGAAGCTTTCTTT
TRBJ1-6 | - | TRBV12-3/TRBV12-4 | - | CASSTGEGASPLHF | TGTGCCAGCAGTACAGGTGAAGGGGCTTCACCCCTCCACTTT
TRBJ1-2 | - | TRBV28 | - | CASSSSPYGYTF | TGTGCCAGCAGTTCCTCCCCATATGGCTACACCTTC
TRBJ2-7 | - | TRBV6-1 | few | CASSPTGGSIYEQYF | TGTGCCAGCAGCCCTACCGGGGGCTCTATCTACGAGCAGTACTTC
TRBJ1-1 | - | TRBV28 | few | CASSLDGPNTEAFF | TGTGCCAGCAGTCTAGACGGCCCGAACACTGAAGCTTTCTTT
TRBJ2-6 | - | TRBV15 | - | CATSRRASSGANVLTF | TGTGCCACCAGCAGGCGGGCCAGCTCTGGGGCCAACGTCCTGACTTTC
TRBJ1-5 | - | TRBV15 | - | CATSRVRGSNQPQHF | TGTGCCACCAGCAGAGTACGTGGGAGCAATCAGCCCCAGCATTTT
TRBJ2-4 | TRBD1 | TRBV7-9 | few | CASSPTGGSKNIQYF | TGTGCCAGCAGCCCCACAGGGGGCTCCAAAAACATTCAGTACTTC
TRBJ1-5 | TRBD1 | TRBV28 | few | CASSFRRQGGNQPQHF | TGTGCCAGCAGTTTCCGAAGACAGGGAGGGAATCAGCCCCAGCATTTT
TRBJ2-3 | - | TRBV6-1 | few | CASSAGVPDTQYF | TGTGCCAGCAGTGCGGGGGTTCCAGATACGCAGTATTTT
TRBJ2-3 | - | TRBV7-3 | few | CASSSGSDTQYF | TGTGCCAGCAGCTCAGGGTCAGATACGCAGTATTTT
TRBJ2-1 | TRBD2 | TRBV7-9 | - | CASVSSGSDEQFF | TGTGCCAGCGTAAGTAGCGGGAGTGATGAGCAGTTCTTC
TRBJ2-7 | TRBD2 | TRBV10-3 | - | CAISDSSGRSSYEQYF | TGTGCCATCAGTGATTCTAGCGGGCGTAGCTCCTACGAGCAGTACTTC
TRBJ2-1 | TRBD2 | TRBV24-1 | - | CATSPTSGRPSGNEQFF | TGTGCCACCAGTCCGACTAGCGGGAGGCCATCAGGGAATGAGCAGTTCTTC
TRBJ2-5 | - | TRBV24-1 | few | CATSDFSVETQYF | TGTGCCACCAGTGATTTTTCGGTGGAGACCCAGTACTTC
TRBJ2-1 | - | TRBV20-1 | - | CSARGLYNEQFF | TGCAGTGCTAGGGGACTTTACAATGAGCAGTTCTTC
TRBJ2-3 | - | TRBV7-2 | many | CASSLSGTDTQYF | TGTGCCAGCAGCTTAAGCGGCACAGATACGCAGTATTTT
TRBJ1-5 | TRBD1 | TRBV5-1 | - | CASSPLPGQGTNQPQHF | TGCGCCAGCAGCCCGCTACCGGGACAGGGGACCAATCAGCCCCAGCATTTT
TRBJ1-6 | - | TRBV30 | - | CAWSDSTAPGSPLHF | TGTGCCTGGTCAGACTCGACGGCTCCGGGTTCACCCCTCCACTTT
TRBJ1-5 | TRBD1 | TRBV6-2/TRBV6-3 | - | CASSRTGGYSNQPQHF | TGTGCCAGCAGCCGAACAGGGGGCTATAGCAATCAGCCCCAGCATTTT
TRBJ2-7 | TRBD1 | TRBV20-1 | - | CSAGQGLNEQYF | TGCAGTGCCGGACAGGGGTTAAACGAGCAGTACTTC
TRBJ2-7 | TRBD1 | TRBV5-4 | - | CASRLGQGSHEQYF | TGTGCCAGCCGTCTAGGACAGGGTTCCCACGAGCAGTACTTC
TRBJ1-2 | - | TRBV27 | few | CASSSRQGITTYGYTF | TGTGCCAGCAGTTCCCGCCAGGGGATAACCACCTATGGCTACACCTTC
TRBJ2-7 | - | TRBV27 | - | CASSLRFPSYEQYF | TGTGCCAGCAGCCTCAGGTTCCCCTCCTACGAGCAGTACTTC